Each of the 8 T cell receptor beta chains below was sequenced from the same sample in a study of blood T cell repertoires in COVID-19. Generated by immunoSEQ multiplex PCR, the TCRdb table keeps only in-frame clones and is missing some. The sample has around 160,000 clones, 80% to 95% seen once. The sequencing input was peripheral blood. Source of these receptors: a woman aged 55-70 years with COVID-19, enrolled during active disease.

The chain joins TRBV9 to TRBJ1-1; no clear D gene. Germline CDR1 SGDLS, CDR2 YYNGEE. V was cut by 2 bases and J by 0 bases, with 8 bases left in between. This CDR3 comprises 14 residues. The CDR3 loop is CASSVEPMNTEAFF. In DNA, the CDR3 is TGTGCCAGCAGCGTCGAGCCAATGAACACTGAAGCTTTCTTT. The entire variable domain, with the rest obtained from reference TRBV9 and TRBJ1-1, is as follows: DSGVTQTPKHLITATGQRVTLRCSPRSGDLSVYWYQQSLDQGLQFLIQYYNGEERAKGNILERFSAQQFPDLHSELNLSSLELGDSALYFCASSVEPMNTEAFFGQGTRLTVV.

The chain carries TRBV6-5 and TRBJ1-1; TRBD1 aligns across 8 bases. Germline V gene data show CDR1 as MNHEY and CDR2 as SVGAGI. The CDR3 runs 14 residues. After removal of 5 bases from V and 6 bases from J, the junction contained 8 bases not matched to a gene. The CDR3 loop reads CASSMLRGPAEAFF. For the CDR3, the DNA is TGTGCCAGCAGTATGCTCAGGGGGCCCGCTGAAGCTTTCTTT.

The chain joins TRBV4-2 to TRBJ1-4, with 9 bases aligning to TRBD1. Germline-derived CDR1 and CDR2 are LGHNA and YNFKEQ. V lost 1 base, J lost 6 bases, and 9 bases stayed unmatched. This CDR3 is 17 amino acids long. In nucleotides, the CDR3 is TGTGCCAGCAGCCAAGTCTTTTCGGGACAGGGTGATGAAAAACTGTTTTTT. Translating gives CASSQVFSGQGDEKLFF.

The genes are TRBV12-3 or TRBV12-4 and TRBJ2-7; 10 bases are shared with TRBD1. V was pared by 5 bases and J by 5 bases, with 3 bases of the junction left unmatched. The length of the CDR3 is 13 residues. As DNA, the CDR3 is TGTGCCAGCAGTCCCGGGACAGGGGACGAGCAGTACTTC. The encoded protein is CASSPGTGDEQYF.

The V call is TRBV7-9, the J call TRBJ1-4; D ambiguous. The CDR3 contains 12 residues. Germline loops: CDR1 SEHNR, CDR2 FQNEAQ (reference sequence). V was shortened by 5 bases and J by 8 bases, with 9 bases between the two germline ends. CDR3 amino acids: CASSPIREKLFF. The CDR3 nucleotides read TGTGCCAGCAGCCCGATCCGGGAAAAACTGTTTTTT.

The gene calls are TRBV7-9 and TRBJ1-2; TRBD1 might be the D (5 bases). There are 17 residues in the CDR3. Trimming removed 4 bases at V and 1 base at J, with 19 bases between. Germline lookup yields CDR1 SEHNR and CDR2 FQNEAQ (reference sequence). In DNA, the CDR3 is TGTGCCAGCAGCTCCATGAATGACAGAGTTTATAACTATGGCTACACCTTC. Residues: CASSSMNDRVYNYGYTF.

The CDR3 here is CASSPYSSGNTIYF. The CDR3 nucleotides are TGTGCCAGCTCACCTTACTCCTCTGGAAACACCATATATTTT. The V and J genes are TRBV18 and TRBJ1-3; D not certain. Looked up from germline, CDR1 is KGHSH and CDR2 is LQKENI. Trimming removed 3 bases from V and 0 bases from J, with 6 bases in between. The length of the CDR3 is 14 residues.

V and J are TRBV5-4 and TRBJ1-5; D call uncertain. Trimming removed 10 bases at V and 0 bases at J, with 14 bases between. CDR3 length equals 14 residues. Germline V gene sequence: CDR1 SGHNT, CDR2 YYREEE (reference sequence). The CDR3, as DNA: TGTGCCTCCCACCAGGCGGGTAGCAATCAGCCCCAGCATTTT. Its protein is CASHQAGSNQPQHF.